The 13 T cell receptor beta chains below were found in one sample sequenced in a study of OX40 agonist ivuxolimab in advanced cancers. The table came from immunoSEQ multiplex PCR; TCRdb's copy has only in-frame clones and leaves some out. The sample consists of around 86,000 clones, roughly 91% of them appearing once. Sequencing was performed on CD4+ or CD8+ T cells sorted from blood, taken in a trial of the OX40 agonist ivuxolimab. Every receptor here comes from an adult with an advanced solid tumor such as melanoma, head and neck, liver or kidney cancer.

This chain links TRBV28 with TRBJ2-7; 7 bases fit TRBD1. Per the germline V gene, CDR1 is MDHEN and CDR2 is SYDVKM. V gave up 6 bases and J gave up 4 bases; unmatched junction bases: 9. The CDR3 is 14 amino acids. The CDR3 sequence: CASSFPGQWYEQYF. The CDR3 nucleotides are TGTGCCAGCAGCTTTCCGGGACAGTGGTACGAGCAGTACTTC.

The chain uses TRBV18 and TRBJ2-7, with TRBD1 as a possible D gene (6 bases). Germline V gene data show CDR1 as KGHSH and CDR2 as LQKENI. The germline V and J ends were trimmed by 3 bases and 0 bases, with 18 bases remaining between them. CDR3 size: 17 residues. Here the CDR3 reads CASSPRQVGVTSYEQYF. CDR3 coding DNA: TGTGCCAGCTCACCCCGACAGGTAGGGGTAACCTCCTACGAGCAGTACTTC.

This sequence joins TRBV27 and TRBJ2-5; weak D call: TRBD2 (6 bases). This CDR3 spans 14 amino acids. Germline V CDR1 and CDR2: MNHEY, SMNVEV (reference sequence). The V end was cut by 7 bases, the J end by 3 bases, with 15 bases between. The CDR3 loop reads CASKRVREEETQYF. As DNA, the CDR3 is TGTGCCAGCAAAAGAGTCAGGGAGGAAGAGACCCAGTACTTC.

The CDR3 sequence is CSVEDGQGRRYF. In DNA form, the CDR3 reads TGCAGCGTTGAAGATGGGCAGGGGCGGCGGTACTTC. The rearrangement links TRBV29-1 to TRBJ2-5; tentatively, D is TRBD1 (6 bases). Trimming cost V 0 bases and J 13 bases, with 15 bases left between them. Germline CDR1 reads SQVTM; CDR2 reads ANQGSEA. The CDR3 runs 12 residues.

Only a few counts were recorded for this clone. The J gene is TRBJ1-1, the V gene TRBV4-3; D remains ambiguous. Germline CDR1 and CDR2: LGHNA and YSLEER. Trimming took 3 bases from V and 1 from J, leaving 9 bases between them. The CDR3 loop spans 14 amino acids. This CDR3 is CASSQVERNTEAFF. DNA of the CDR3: TGCGCCAGCAGCCAGGTAGAAAGGAACACTGAAGCTTTCTTT.

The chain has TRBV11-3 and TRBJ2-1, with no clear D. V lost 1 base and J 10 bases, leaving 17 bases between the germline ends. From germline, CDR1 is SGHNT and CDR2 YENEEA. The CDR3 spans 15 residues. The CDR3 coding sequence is TGTGCCAGCAGCTTAGCAACGGCCCCCCTCGGGGAGCAGTTCTTC. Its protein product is CASSLATAPLGEQFF.

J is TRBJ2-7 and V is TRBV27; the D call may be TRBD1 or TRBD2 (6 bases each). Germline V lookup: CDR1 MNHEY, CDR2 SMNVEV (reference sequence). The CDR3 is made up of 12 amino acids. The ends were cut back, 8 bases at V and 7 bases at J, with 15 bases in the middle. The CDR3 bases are TGTGCCAGCGGGGGGCCGACGAAGGAGCAGTACTTC. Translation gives CASGGPTKEQYF.

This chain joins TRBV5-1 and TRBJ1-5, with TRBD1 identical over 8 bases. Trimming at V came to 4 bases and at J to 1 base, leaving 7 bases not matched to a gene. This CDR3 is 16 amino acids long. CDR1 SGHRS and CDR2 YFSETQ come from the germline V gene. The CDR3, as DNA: TGCGCCAGCAGCCCAGGACAGGGCCTAAGCAATCAGCCCCAGCATTTT. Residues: CASSPGQGLSNQPQHF.

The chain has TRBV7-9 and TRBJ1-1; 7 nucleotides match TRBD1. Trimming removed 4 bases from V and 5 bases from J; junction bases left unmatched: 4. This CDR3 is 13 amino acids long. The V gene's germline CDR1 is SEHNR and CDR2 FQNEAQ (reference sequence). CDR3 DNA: TGTGCCAGCAGCTCACAGGGGAGGACTGAAGCTTTCTTT. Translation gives CASSSQGRTEAFF.

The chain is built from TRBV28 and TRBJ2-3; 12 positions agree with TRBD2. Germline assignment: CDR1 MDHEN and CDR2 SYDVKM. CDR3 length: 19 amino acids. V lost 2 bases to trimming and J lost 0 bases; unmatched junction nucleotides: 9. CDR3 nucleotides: TGTGCCAGCAGTTTACTCGGGACTAGCGGGTTCGCTAGCACAGATACGCAGTATTTT. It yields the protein CASSLLGTSGFASTDTQYF.

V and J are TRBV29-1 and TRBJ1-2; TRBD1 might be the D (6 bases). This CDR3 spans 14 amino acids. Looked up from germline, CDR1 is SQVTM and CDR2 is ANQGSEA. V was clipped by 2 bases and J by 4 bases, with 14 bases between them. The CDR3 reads CSVETGGTIYGYTF. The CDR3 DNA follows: TGCAGCGTTGAAACGGGGGGGACAATCTATGGCTACACCTTC.

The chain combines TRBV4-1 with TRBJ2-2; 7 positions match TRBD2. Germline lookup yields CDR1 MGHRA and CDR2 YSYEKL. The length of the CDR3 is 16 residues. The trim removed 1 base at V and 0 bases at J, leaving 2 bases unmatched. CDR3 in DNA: TGCGCCAGCAGCCAAGTGGGGACTACGAACACCGGGGAGCTGTTTTTT. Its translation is CASSQVGTTNTGELFF.

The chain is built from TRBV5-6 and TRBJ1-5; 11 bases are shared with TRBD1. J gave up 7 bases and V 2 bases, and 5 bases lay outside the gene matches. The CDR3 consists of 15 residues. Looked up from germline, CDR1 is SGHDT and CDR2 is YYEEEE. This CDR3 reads CASSFGQGALQPQHF. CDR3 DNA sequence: TGTGCCAGCAGCTTCGGACAGGGGGCTCTCCAGCCCCAGCATTTT. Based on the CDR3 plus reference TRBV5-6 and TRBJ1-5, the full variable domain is DAGVTQSPTHLIKTRGQQVTLRCSPKSGHDTVSWYQQALGQGPQFIFQYYEEEERQRGNFPDRFSGHQFPNYSSELNVNALLLGDSALYLCASSFGQGALQPQHFGDGTRLSIL.